This passage covers 9 T cell receptor beta chains from one sample sequenced in a study of glioma-infiltrating T cells. TCR alpha and beta CDR3 regions were amplified from RNA using iRepertoire nested multiplex PCR. MiXCR, run by TCRdb on the multiplex PCR reads, gives a single entry per CDR3 protein. The sample contains roughly 120,000 distinct CDR3 sequences, less than 30% of which appear only once. Material for sequencing was glioma tissue, nonneoplastic brain tissue, or PBMCs (not recorded which). These receptors were collected from a human donor with low-grade glioma or glioblastoma, undergoing nonglioma brain surgery, or in good health (not recorded which).

Comments on this clonotype: A read error may explain this, as a much larger clone is one base away. This rearrangement joins TRBV4-3 to TRBJ2-3; D is perhaps TRBD1 or TRBD2 (6 bases each). The germline V gene has CDR1 LGHNA and CDR2 YSLEER. V was pared by 0 bases and J by 6 bases, with 19 bases between. The CDR3 length is 17 residues. The CDR3 DNA follows: TGCGCCAGCAGCCAAGATAACCTAGCGTGGGGGCTCGATACGCAGTATTTT. Translated: CASSQDNLAWGLDTQYF.

Turning to this clonotype: Since no conserved phenylalanine or tryptophan closes the CDR3, a read error is the likely cause. This chain joins TRBV20-1 and TRBJ2-3; unclear D gene. Germline V gene sequence: CDR1 DFQATT, CDR2 SNEGSKA (reference sequence). The CDR3 length is 11 residues. The V and J ends lost 3 bases and 4 bases respectively, with 5 bases between them. The CDR3 coding sequence is TGCAGTGCTAGTCAAGCAGATACGCAGTATTCT. Residues: CSASQADTQYS.

This clonotype was recorded many times. V gene TRBV9 combines with J gene TRBJ1-3, with D possibly TRBD1 on 5 matching bases. This CDR3 region has 16 residues. Trimming shortened V by 2 bases and J by 0 bases, and 12 bases separated the two germline ends. Germline values: CDR1 SGDLS, CDR2 YYNGEE. The DNA for the CDR3 is TGTGCCAGCAGCGTTGATAGGGACCGCTCTGGAAACACCATATATTTT. Translating gives CASSVDRDRSGNTIYF.

This rearrangement joins TRBV5-1 to TRBJ2-4; possibly TRBD2 for D (5 bases). CDR1 and CDR2 (germline): SGHRS, YFSETQ. V dropped 0 bases and J dropped 4 bases, with 8 bases sitting between them. This CDR3 spans 14 amino acids. The CDR3 bases are TGCGCCAGCAGCTTGGACTGGGAGAAAAACATTCAGTACTTC. This sequence encodes CASSLDWEKNIQYF.

In the case of this clonotype: The missing conserved phenylalanine or tryptophan at the end of this CDR3 makes a read error likely. This chain joins TRBV29-1 and TRBJ2-7, with no clear D. V was shortened by 5 bases and J by 2 bases, with 7 bases between the two germline ends. CDR3 size: 11 residues. Germline V CDR1 and CDR2: SQVTM, ANQGSEA. The CDR3 DNA reads as TGCAGCGTTCCGGGCACCTACGAGCAGTACAGC. Encoded protein: CSVPGTYEQYS.

This clonotype was seen repeatedly, ten times or more. V gene TRBV27 combines with J gene TRBJ2-5; no reliable D call. Trimming shortened V by 5 bases and J by 2 bases, and 12 bases separated the two germline ends. Germline CDR1 reads MNHEY; CDR2 reads SMNVEV (reference sequence). The CDR3 spans 14 residues. The DNA for the CDR3 is TGTGCCAGCAGTGTAGGCCAAAGGCAAGAGACCCAGTACTTC. This translates into CASSVGQRQETQYF.

The chain uses TRBV7-9 and TRBJ2-7; the D gene is possibly TRBD1 (5 bases). The V gene's germline CDR1 is SEHNR and CDR2 FQNEAQ (reference sequence). CDR3 size: 15 residues. V was pared by 2 bases and J by 1 base, with 12 bases between. DNA of the CDR3: TGTGCCAGCAGCTTAATAGGACAAGGGTCCTACGAGCAGTACTTC. This encodes CASSLIGQGSYEQYF.

This clonotype appeared a few times. This clone may be a read error of a much larger clone one base away. The final CDR3 position lacks the conserved phenylalanine or tryptophan, pointing to a likely read error. The V gene is TRBV2, the J gene TRBJ2-7, with 10 bases lining up with TRBD1. Unmatched junction bases numbered 9, after V lost 6 bases and J lost 7 bases. The germline gives CDR1 SNHLY, CDR2 FYNNEI. CDR3 size: 14 residues. The CDR3 DNA follows: TGTGCCAGCAGGAAAGGGACAGGGGTCGGGGAGCAGTACCTC. Protein product: CASRKGTGVGEQYL.

As concerns this clonotype: Given the absence of the conserved phenylalanine or tryptophan at the CDR3 end, a read error is likely. The DNA is left out, because the CDR3 cannot be placed on it with certainty; the CDR3 is given as TCRdb lists it. The chain is built from TRBV27 and TRBJ2-7. The CDR3 is made up of 15 amino acids, end residues included. Germline CDR1 is MNHEY and CDR2 is SMNVEV (reference sequence). The CDR3 protein is CASSYGRSSSYEKYL.